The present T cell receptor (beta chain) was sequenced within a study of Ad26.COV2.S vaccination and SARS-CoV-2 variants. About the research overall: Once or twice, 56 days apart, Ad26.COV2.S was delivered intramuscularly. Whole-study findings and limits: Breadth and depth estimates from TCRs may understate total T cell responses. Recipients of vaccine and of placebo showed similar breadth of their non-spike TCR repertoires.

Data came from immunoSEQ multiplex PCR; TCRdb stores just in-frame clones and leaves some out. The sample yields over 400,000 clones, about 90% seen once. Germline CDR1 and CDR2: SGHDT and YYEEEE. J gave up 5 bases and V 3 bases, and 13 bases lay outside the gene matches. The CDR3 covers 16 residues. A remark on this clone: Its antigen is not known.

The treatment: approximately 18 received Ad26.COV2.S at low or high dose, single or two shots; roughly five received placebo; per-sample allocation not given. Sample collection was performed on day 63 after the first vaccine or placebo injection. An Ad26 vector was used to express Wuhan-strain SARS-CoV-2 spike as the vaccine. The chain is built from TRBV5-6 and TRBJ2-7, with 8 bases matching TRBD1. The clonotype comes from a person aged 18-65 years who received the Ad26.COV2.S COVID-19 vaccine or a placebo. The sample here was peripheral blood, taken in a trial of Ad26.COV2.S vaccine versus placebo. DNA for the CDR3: TGTGCCAGCAGCTGGATCACAGGGGGAGACTTTGACGAGCAGTACTTC. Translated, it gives CASSWITGGDFDEQYF.